Detailed here is one TCR beta chain. These data come from a study of monozygotic twins with inflammatory bowel disease. The CDR3 consists of 16 residues. Per germline, CDR1 SGHDT and CDR2 YYEEEE. Template-switch reactions added UMIs with a 6-nucleotide sample barcode. TCRdb reprocessed the 5' RACE reads and stores each CDR3 protein as one record, lacking DNA. The specimen's table records 400,000 to 500,000 distinct CDR3 sequences. The origin of this receptor is a human donor with ulcerative colitis or Crohn's disease, or a healthy co-twin of an affected twin (not recorded which). The chain combines TRBV5-6 with TRBJ1-5; TCRdb's D call, TRBD1, is unchecked because there is no DNA. The specimen was blood. The CDR3 loop reads CASSTEGREGNQPQHF.